This is a list of T cell receptor beta chains from one sample in a study of blood T cells in healthy people across ages. From the 5' RACE reads, TCRdb called clonotypes with MiXCR, one entry per CDR3 protein. There are roughly 1.5 million distinct CDR3 sequences in the sample; 35% to 45% occur only once, and around 4% lies in the top ten. The sample taken for sequencing was blood. These receptors were collected from a woman aged 18-29 years in good health. Each CDR3 is given with its conserved first and last residue. Fields, in order: CDR3 DNA, CDR3 protein, D gene, V gene, J gene, clone size. A D gene is named only where the DNA matches it firmly. Clone size is not always given. Where it is, it says once, few, many or a class for expanded clones.

TGTGCCATCAGTGAGGTCCAGGGTGGCTCAAATACGCAGTATTTT	CAISEVQGGSNTQYF	-	TRBV10-3	TRBJ2-3	-
TGTGCCAGCAGCGAGGGGACTAGATTCTACAATGAGCAGTACTTC	CASSEGTRFYNEQYF	TRBD2	TRBV9	TRBJ2-7	-
TGTGCCAGCAGATCCGGGACAGGGCCAAATTCACCCCTCCACTTT	CASRSGTGPNSPLHF	TRBD1	TRBV27	TRBJ1-6	-
TGTGCCAGCAGCCAAGATGGTAGCGGTAGGAGCTACAATGAGCAGTTCTTC	CASSQDGSGRSYNEQFF	-	TRBV4-2	TRBJ2-1	few
TGTGCCAGCAGAGAGCCGCCGGGACTCGTCTATGGCTACACCTTC	CASREPPGLVYGYTF	-	TRBV7-2	TRBJ1-2	-
TGTGCCAGCAGGGGACAGAGGGAGAATTACGAGCAGTACTTC	CASRGQRENYEQYF	TRBD1	TRBV12-3/TRBV12-4	TRBJ2-7	-
TGCAGCGCTTCTGGGGGTTACGAGCAGTTCTTC	CSASGGYEQFF	-	TRBV29-1	TRBJ2-1	-
TGTGCCAGCAGCTCAGACAGGGCAGGGAACTATGGCTACACCTTC	CASSSDRAGNYGYTF	TRBD1	TRBV4-2	TRBJ1-2	few
TGCAGCGCTAGGATAGCAACGGTATATGGCTACACCTTC	CSARIATVYGYTF	-	TRBV20-1	TRBJ1-2	once
TGTGCCAGCAGCTTATTAGGGTTAGCGGGGGACCAAGACAATGAGCAGTTCTTC	CASSLLGLAGDQDNEQFF	TRBD2	TRBV11-3	TRBJ2-1	-
TGCAGCACGGAGATTCTCAATGAGCAGTACTTC	CSTEILNEQYF	-	TRBV29-1	TRBJ2-5	-
TGCAGTGCTAGACTTCTAGCGGAACAAGAGACCCAGTACTTC	CSARLLAEQETQYF	TRBD2	TRBV20-1	TRBJ2-5	few
TGTGCCAGCACCTTAGCGAGACCCCGTAGCTCCTACGAGCAGTACTTC	CASTLARPRSSYEQYF	-	TRBV6-5	TRBJ2-7	once
TGTGCCAGCAGTTTCGCAGGGGGCTATGGCTACACCTTC	CASSFAGGYGYTF	TRBD1	TRBV28	TRBJ1-2	-
TGTGCCAGCAGTTACTCGTTGAATCAGGGGGATGTATCTGGGGCCAACGTCCTGACTTTC	CASSYSLNQGDVSGANVLTF	TRBD1	TRBV6-5	TRBJ2-6	-
TGTGCCAGCAGGCCGCACGAAGGAAACGAGCAGTACTTC	CASRPHEGNEQYF	-	TRBV27	TRBJ2-7	few
TGCAGTGCTAGAAAAACCTTGTCTAGCTCAGGGGCAGATACGCAGTATTTT	CSARKTLSSSGADTQYF	-	TRBV20-1	TRBJ2-3	-
TGCAGTTCGGACAGGGCAGATACGCAGTATTTT	CSSDRADTQYF	TRBD1	TRBV20-1	TRBJ2-3	few
TGCGCCAGCAGCCAAGGGGGGGCGATAGGACCCAACACCGGGGAGCTGTTTTTT	CASSQGGAIGPNTGELFF	-	TRBV4-1	TRBJ2-2	-
TGTGCCAGCAGGCCAGACAGGGGGCCAGTTCACGAGACCCAGTACTTC	CASRPDRGPVHETQYF	TRBD1	TRBV28	TRBJ2-5	-
TGCGCCAGCAGCTTGGATCCAGGGGGTTCCTCCTACGAGCAGTACTTC	CASSLDPGGSSYEQYF	TRBD1	TRBV5-1	TRBJ2-7	-
TGTGCCAGCAGTTTTTGGCGGGATAATGAAAAACTGTTTTTT	CASSFWRDNEKLFF	-	TRBV12-3/TRBV12-4	TRBJ1-4	-
TGTGCCAGCAGCACATTCGGGACAGGGGGCGATGAGCAGTACTTC	CASSTFGTGGDEQYF	TRBD1	TRBV13	TRBJ2-7	-
TGTGCCAGCAGCGTAGGACTAGCGGGAGCTTCCCAGTACTTC	CASSVGLAGASQYF	TRBD2	TRBV11-2	TRBJ2-5	-
TGCAGCGTTGAAACCCCAGCGTATGGCTACACCTTC	CSVETPAYGYTF	-	TRBV29-1	TRBJ1-2	few
TGTGCCAGCACCGACAGGGGGCTTGAGACCCAGTACTTC	CASTDRGLETQYF	TRBD1	TRBV2	TRBJ2-5	-
TGTGCCAGCAGTCCCTACAGCGAGGCTTTCTTT	CASSPYSEAFF	-	TRBV2	TRBJ1-1	-
TGTGCCAGCAGCGTACAAATCATTAGCTCCTACAATGAGCAGTTCTTC	CASSVQIISSYNEQFF	-	TRBV9	TRBJ2-1	-
TGTGCCAGCAGTTTCGATCGGGGACCCTCCTACGAGCAGTTCTTC	CASSFDRGPSYEQFF	-	TRBV27	TRBJ2-1	-
TGTGCCAGCAGCTTACTCGAGGGATCGCCCTCCTACGAGCAGTACTTC	CASSLLEGSPSYEQYF	-	TRBV7-9	TRBJ2-7	-
TGTGCCAGCAGCCAAGGAGAAGGGCCTCACAATGAGCAGTTCTTC	CASSQGEGPHNEQFF	-	TRBV4-2	TRBJ2-1	-
TGTGCCAGCAGTCCCGGGACAGCTGCTAACTATGGCTACACCTTC	CASSPGTAANYGYTF	TRBD1	TRBV27	TRBJ1-2	-
TGTGCCAGCGAGTCACGTGGAACCGGGGAGCTGTTTTTT	CASESRGTGELFF	-	TRBV27	TRBJ2-2	few
TGCAGCGTTGTCAGACAGACCTATGGCTACACCTTC	CSVVRQTYGYTF	-	TRBV29-1	TRBJ1-2	few
TGTGCCAGCAGTTCAGGACAGACCGAAGCTTTCTTT	CASSSGQTEAFF	-	TRBV27	TRBJ1-1	-
TGTGCCAGCCAAAGGACAGGGAGTGCGTACGAGCAGTACTTC	CASQRTGSAYEQYF	TRBD1	TRBV25-1	TRBJ2-7	few
TGTGCCAGCAGCCCCTTGGGTGGGGGTTTGGAAGCTTTCTTT	CASSPLGGGLEAFF	-	TRBV14	TRBJ1-1	-
TGTGCCAGCAGCGAACGGACAGTATCCCGCGGCTACACCTTC	CASSERTVSRGYTF	-	TRBV2	TRBJ1-2	few
TGCGCCAGCAGCCAGACCCTTGGCGCTAACTATGGCTACACCTTC	CASSQTLGANYGYTF	-	TRBV4-3	TRBJ1-2	few
TGTGCCAGCAGAACACTAGCGGGAGCTTCCAATGAGCAGTTCTTC	CASRTLAGASNEQFF	TRBD2	TRBV6-2/TRBV6-3	TRBJ2-1	few
TGCACCAGCGGCCAAGATAGGGCTAGCGGGGAGCAGTATTTT	CTSGQDRASGEQYF	TRBD2	TRBV4-3	TRBJ2-3	-
TGCAGCGTTGAATTGGCTAACCAAGCAGATACGCAGTATTTT	CSVELANQADTQYF	-	TRBV29-1	TRBJ2-3	-
TGCAGCGTTGCCTTAAGGGGGCATGGCACAGATACGCAGTATTTT	CSVALRGHGTDTQYF	TRBD1	TRBV29-1	TRBJ2-3	-
TGTGCCAGCTGGGGACAGTTCACAGATACGCAGTATTTT	CASWGQFTDTQYF	-	TRBV21-1	TRBJ2-3	-
TGCAGTGCTAGAAAAGGGGGTTCCGGGGAGACCCAGTACTTC	CSARKGGSGETQYF	-	TRBV20-1	TRBJ2-5	-
TGTGCCAGCAAAAGGGATGGGGTGGGCACTGAAGCTTTCTTT	CASKRDGVGTEAFF	-	TRBV6-5	TRBJ1-1	few
TGTGCCAGCAGCCCCGGGGGAGCGGGAGAGGCAGATACGCAGTATTTT	CASSPGGAGEADTQYF	TRBD2	TRBV28	TRBJ2-3	few
TGTGCCAGCAGCCAAGGACTCCAGGATTCTCAAGAGACCCAGTACTTC	CASSQGLQDSQETQYF	-	TRBV3-1	TRBJ2-5	-
TGTGCCAGCGGTTCCAAACGACAGGGGAATTACGAGCAGTACTTC	CASGSKRQGNYEQYF	TRBD1	TRBV13	TRBJ2-7	few
TGTGCCAGCAGCCCTCGGGGCAGCCGGAACACTGAAGCTTTCTTT	CASSPRGSRNTEAFF	-	TRBV3-1	TRBJ1-1	-